This T cell receptor (beta chain) was obtained from a study of shared clonotypes between healthy human individuals. TCRdb keeps only in-frame clones here, not all; method: immunoSEQ multiplex PCR. The table lists about 2,200,000 clones, 93% of them singletons, with around 1.7% in the top ten. CDR1 and CDR2 from the germline V gene are SNHLY and FYNNEI. The CDR3 is made up of 16 amino acids. V shed 3 bases and J 1 base; nucleotides not matched to a gene: 3. Cells designated naive CD8 were CD45RO-negative and were positively selected for CCR7, with terminally differentiated effector memory CD45RA+ cells excluded.

The TCR sequence derives from a man between 18 and 35 years old in good health. Some clones in this sample may be carry-over from other donors' samples. Source material: naive CD8+ T cells from PBMCs. The V call is TRBV2, the J call TRBJ1-2; 12 bases agree with TRBD1. The CDR3 nucleotides are TGTGCCAGCAGTGACGGGACAGGGGGCAGTAACTATGGCTACACCTTC. This encodes CASSDGTGGSNYGYTF.